The 24 T cell receptor beta chains presented below share a single source sample, sequenced in a study of blood T cell repertoires in COVID-19. Using immunoSEQ multiplex PCR, the repertoire was profiled, and TCRdb retains in-frame clones only, with some absent. The repertoire consists of around 76,000 clones, with around 85% occurring once and the leading ten covering approximately 5.5%. Source material: peripheral blood. All receptors come from a man older than 75 with acute or convalescent COVID-19.

CDR3 bases: TGTGCCAGCAATGGGAGAAATAATTCACCCCTCCACTTT. Amino acid sequence: CASNGRNNSPLHF. V and J are TRBV6-5 and TRBJ1-6; D unclear. Trimming took 7 bases from V and 5 from J, leaving 9 bases between them. Germline CDR1 and CDR2: MNHEY and SVGAGI. The CDR3 spans 13 residues.

The J gene is TRBJ2-7, the V gene TRBV5-6; D gene unclear. This CDR3 spans 13 amino acids. The V end lost 5 bases, the J end lost 0 bases, and 9 bases lay between the germline ends. CDR1 is SGHDT, CDR2 YYEEEE, per germline. The CDR3 DNA is TGTGCCAGCAGTGAGAATCCCTCCTACGAGCAGTACTTC. Translation gives CASSENPSYEQYF.

This clone was picked up one time. The V call is TRBV11-1, the J call TRBJ2-7; TRBD2 matches 8 bases. V lost 1 base to trimming and J lost 1 base; unmatched junction nucleotides: 6. The CDR3 loop spans 16 amino acids. Per germline, CDR1 SGHAT and CDR2 FQDESV (reference sequence). As DNA, the CDR3 is TGTGCCAGCAGCTTAGGCCCGGGACTAGGGTCCTACGAGCAGTACTTC. It codes for CASSLGPGLGSYEQYF. The whole variable domain, remainder taken from reference TRBV11-1 and TRBJ2-7, is EAEVAQSPRYKITEKSQAVAFWCDPISGHATLYWYRQILGQGPELLVQFQDESVVDDSQLPKDRFSAERLKGVDSTLKIQPAELGDSAMYLCASSLGPGLGSYEQYFGPGTRLTVT.

This chain links TRBV29-1 with TRBJ1-1; maybe TRBD1 (6 bases). Germline assignment: CDR1 SQVTM and CDR2 ANQGSEA. Trimming removed 6 bases at V and 3 bases at J, with 17 bases between. The length of the CDR3 is 14 residues. CDR3 coding DNA: TGCAGCGTCTTACAGGGTTCGAGGGACACTGAAGCTTTCTTT. Its protein is CSVLQGSRDTEAFF.

This clone was seen more than once but under ten times. The V and J genes are TRBV5-1 and TRBJ2-7; 9 positions agree with TRBD1. The CDR3 runs 13 residues. V gave up 7 bases and J gave up 2 bases; unmatched junction bases: 4. Per germline, CDR1 SGHRS and CDR2 YFSETQ. The CDR3 DNA sequence: TGCGCCAGCCGCGGGACAGGGACCTACGAGCAGTACTTC. This encodes CASRGTGTYEQYF.

The chain employs TRBV5-1 and TRBJ1-4; weak D call: TRBD1 (6 bases). Germline assignment: CDR1 SGHRS and CDR2 YFSETQ. The CDR3 runs to 14 residues. V was pared by 3 bases and J by 5 bases, with 11 bases between. In DNA form, the CDR3 reads TGCGCCAGCAGCTATAATAGGGGGAATGAAAAACTGTTTTTT. This codes for CASSYNRGNEKLFF.

The rearrangement links TRBV5-4 to TRBJ1-1; unclear D gene. Between the trimmed V and J ends, which lost 5 bases and 4 bases, there was a span of 12 bases. Germline V gives CDR1 SGHNT, CDR2 YYREEE (reference sequence). The CDR3 loop spans 13 amino acids. CDR3 sequence: CASSPYVSTEAFF. DNA of the CDR3: TGTGCCAGCAGTCCCTACGTGAGCACTGAAGCTTTCTTT.

This chain uses TRBV12-5 with TRBJ2-3; 8 positions agree with TRBD1. The CDR3 is made up of 14 amino acids. In germline, CDR1 is LGHNT, CDR2 FRNRAP. V gave up 6 bases and J gave up 4 bases; unmatched junction bases: 6. The CDR3 reads CASGPQGGADTQYF. The CDR3 bases are TGTGCTAGTGGGCCACAGGGGGGAGCAGATACGCAGTATTTT.

The J gene is TRBJ2-1, the V gene TRBV24-1; weak D call: TRBD1 (5 bases). The germline CDR1 and CDR2 sequences are KGHDR and SFDVKD. V lost 2 bases and J lost 10, with 11 bases in between. This CDR3 has 13 amino acids. The CDR3 nucleotides read TGTGCCACCAGTGATTCCCGACAGTCCGAGCAGTTCTTC. This sequence encodes CATSDSRQSEQFF.

The CDR3 loop reads CASSSRYEAFF. CDR3 coding DNA: TGTGCCAGCAGCTCCCGCTATGAAGCTTTCTTT. The chain recombines TRBV7-9 with TRBJ1-1; no reliable D call. CDR1 SEHNR and CDR2 FQNEAQ come from the germline V gene (reference sequence). The CDR3 has 11 amino acids. The V and J ends lost 4 bases and 7 bases respectively, with 7 bases between them.

The V and J genes are TRBV7-2 and TRBJ2-2; 9 nucleotides agree with TRBD2. Trimming cost V 5 bases and J 4 bases; bases outside gene matches: 8. The CDR3 is made up of 16 amino acids. The germline gives CDR1 SGHTA, CDR2 FQGNSA. This chain's CDR3 is CASSHVAGESTGELFF. The CDR3 DNA follows: TGTGCCAGCAGCCACGTAGCGGGAGAGTCCACCGGGGAGCTGTTTTTT.

This rearrangement joins TRBV19 to TRBJ1-1; 8 bases line up with TRBD1. This CDR3 is built from 12 residues. The junction had 7 bases not matched to a gene; V was cut back by 5 bases and J by 11 bases. Germline CDR1 and CDR2: LNHDA and SQIVND (reference sequence). CDR3 sequence reads: CASSPSGGLAFF. CDR3 nucleotides: TGTGCCAGTAGTCCCTCAGGGGGCTTGGCTTTCTTT. The full variable domain, completed using reference TRBV19 and TRBJ1-1, is DGGITQSPKYLFRKEGQNVTLSCEQNLNHDAMYWYRQDPGQGLRLIYYSQIVNDFQKGDIAEGYSVSREKKESFPLTVTSAQKNPTAFYLCASSPSGGLAFFGQGTRLTVV.

This clone was seen a few times. The chain employs TRBV10-1 and TRBJ2-2; 7 positions match TRBD1. The germline V gene has CDR1 WNHNN and CDR2 SYGVQD (reference sequence). CDR3 length: 14 residues. Germline trimming cut 5 bases from V and 4 bases from J; bases unmatched to any gene: 4. CDR3: CASSWDSPTGELFF. The CDR3 coding sequence is TGCGCCAGCAGTTGGGACAGTCCCACCGGGGAGCTGTTTTTT.

The genes are TRBV6-6 and TRBJ2-7; maybe TRBD2 (6 bases). Germline V gives CDR1 MNHNY, CDR2 SVGAGI (reference sequence). The CDR3 loop spans 16 amino acids. Trimming removed 4 bases from V and 2 bases from J, with 18 bases in between. The CDR3 coding sequence is TGTGCCAGCAGTTCAAGCGCCAGGGAGGTCGCCTACGAGCAGTACTTC. Its protein product is CASSSSAREVAYEQYF.

The chain combines TRBV6-5 with TRBJ1-2; TRBD1 aligns across 7 bases. V shed 0 bases, J shed 4 bases, and the junction held 5 bases outside the gene matches. The germline V gene encodes CDR1 MNHEY and CDR2 SVGAGI. The length of the CDR3 is 15 residues. The CDR3 loop is CASSYSGTETYGYTF. Here the CDR3 DNA reads TGTGCCAGCAGTTACTCGGGGACAGAGACCTATGGCTACACCTTC.

The rearrangement joins TRBV5-1 to TRBJ2-7; 9 bases agree with TRBD1. The germline CDR1 and CDR2 sequences are SGHRS and YFSETQ. The V gene end was trimmed by 6 bases and the J gene end by 3 bases; junction bases not matched to a gene: 13. This CDR3 is 16 amino acids long. The CDR3 loop reads CASTPSDRGGVYEQYF. The CDR3 DNA sequence: TGCGCCAGCACGCCTTCGGACAGGGGAGGGGTCTACGAGCAGTACTTC.

The chain joins TRBV3-1 (or the pseudogene TRBV3-2) to TRBJ2-5; TRBD2 is a possible D gene (7 bases). The CDR3 length is 15 residues. Germline-derived CDR1 and CDR2 are LGHDT and YNNKEL (reference sequence). V dropped 1 base and J dropped 3 bases, with 12 bases sitting between them. The CDR3, as DNA: TGTGCCAGCAGCCAAGTGAGGGGGGGTAAAGAGACCCAGTACTTC. Protein: CASSQVRGGKETQYF.

V gene TRBV29-1 combines with J gene TRBJ2-1, with 11 bases aligning to TRBD2. Trimming took 6 bases from V and 1 from J; bases not matched to a gene: 17. The CDR3 runs 19 residues. The V gene's germline CDR1 is SQVTM and CDR2 ANQGSEA. The CDR3 DNA reads TGCAGCGTGGCGGGACTGCCGGGACTAGCGGTACATTCCTACAATGAGCAGTTCTTC. It yields the protein CSVAGLPGLAVHSYNEQFF.

The rearrangement links TRBV30 to TRBJ1-5; tentative D call: TRBD1 (5 bases). CDR1 and CDR2 (germline): GTSNPN, SVGIG (reference sequence). This CDR3 is built from 15 residues. V lost 5 bases and J 5 bases, leaving 19 bases between the germline ends. CDR3 DNA: TGTGCCTGGGGTAGTCAAGGGGTCGACCATCAGCCCCAGCATTTT. This encodes CAWGSQGVDHQPQHF.

The chain recombines TRBV10-2 with TRBJ2-7; 9 nucleotides line up with TRBD1. The germline gives CDR1 WSHSY, CDR2 SAAADI. The J segment lost 1 base and the V segment lost 10 bases, leaving 8 bases of the junction unmatched. This CDR3 has 14 residues. This chain's CDR3 is CATHRDRDSYEQYF. As DNA, the CDR3 is TGCGCCACGCATCGGGACAGGGATTCCTACGAGCAGTACTTC.

This chain links TRBV3-1 (or the pseudogene TRBV3-2) with TRBJ2-3, with 7 bases identical to TRBD2. With 4 bases clipped from V and 5 bases from J, the junction kept 15 bases outside the gene matches. Germline V gives CDR1 LGHDT, CDR2 YNNKEL (reference sequence). CDR3 size: 17 residues. The CDR3 bases are TGTGCCAGCAGCCTTAGGTTTGGAGCGGGATCTATAGATACGCAGTATTTT. As protein: CASSLRFGAGSIDTQYF.

The genes are TRBV12-2 and TRBJ1-5. TRBV12-2 is flagged as a pseudogene. The CDR3 has 16 amino acids. CDR3 sequence reads: CASRLAPGVSNQPQHF. The CDR3 region has the DNA TGTGCAAGTCGCTTAGCGCCCGGGGTGAGCAATCAGCCCCAGCATTTT.

The CDR3 sequence is CASRLTGGGGELFF. CDR3 bases: TGTGCCAGCAGACTGACAGGGGGCGGAGGGGAGCTGTTTTTT. The gene calls are TRBV6-5 and TRBJ2-2; 10 nucleotides line up with TRBD1. V gave up 6 bases and J gave up 8 bases; unmatched junction bases: 6. This CDR3 comprises 14 residues. CDR1 is MNHEY and CDR2 is SVGAGI in the germline V gene.

The chain links TRBV28 to TRBJ2-4; TRBD1 aligns across 7 bases. V lost 5 bases to trimming and J lost 7 bases; unmatched junction nucleotides: 8. The CDR3 runs 14 residues. Germline V gene sequence: CDR1 MDHEN, CDR2 SYDVKM. CDR3 nucleotide sequence: TGTGCCAGCAGTCCCCGTCCGACAGGGAACATTCAGTACTTC. As protein: CASSPRPTGNIQYF.